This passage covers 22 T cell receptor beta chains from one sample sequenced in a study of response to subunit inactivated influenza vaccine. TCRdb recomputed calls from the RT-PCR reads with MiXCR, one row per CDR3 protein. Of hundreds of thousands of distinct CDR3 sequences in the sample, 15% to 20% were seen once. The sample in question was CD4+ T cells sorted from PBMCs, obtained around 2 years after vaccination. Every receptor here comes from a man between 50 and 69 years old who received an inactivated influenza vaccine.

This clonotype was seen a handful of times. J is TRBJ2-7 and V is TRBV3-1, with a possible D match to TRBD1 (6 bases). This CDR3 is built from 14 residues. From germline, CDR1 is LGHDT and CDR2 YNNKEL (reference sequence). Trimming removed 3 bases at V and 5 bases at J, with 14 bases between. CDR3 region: CASSHGQKQNEQYF. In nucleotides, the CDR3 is TGTGCCAGCAGCCACGGACAGAAGCAGAACGAGCAGTACTTC.

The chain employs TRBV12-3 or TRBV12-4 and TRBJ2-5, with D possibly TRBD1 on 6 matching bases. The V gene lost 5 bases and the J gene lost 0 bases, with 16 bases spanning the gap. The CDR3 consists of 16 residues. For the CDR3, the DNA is TGTGCCAGCAGTCTGACTGGAAGGGGGAACCAAGAGACCCAGTACTTC. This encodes CASSLTGRGNQETQYF.

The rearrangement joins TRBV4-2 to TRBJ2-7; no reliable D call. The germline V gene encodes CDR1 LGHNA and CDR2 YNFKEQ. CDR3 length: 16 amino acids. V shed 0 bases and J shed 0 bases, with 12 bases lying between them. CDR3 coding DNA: TGTGCCAGCAGCCAAGAGGGCGGTCCTAGCTCCTACGAGCAGTACTTC. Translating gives CASSQEGGPSSYEQYF.

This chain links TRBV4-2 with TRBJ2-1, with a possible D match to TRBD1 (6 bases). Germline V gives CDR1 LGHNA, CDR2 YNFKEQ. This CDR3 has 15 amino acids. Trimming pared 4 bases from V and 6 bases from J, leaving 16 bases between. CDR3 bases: TGTGCCAGCAGCCGCCCAGGGGCTTGGGGCAATGAGCAGTTCTTC. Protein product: CASSRPGAWGNEQFF.

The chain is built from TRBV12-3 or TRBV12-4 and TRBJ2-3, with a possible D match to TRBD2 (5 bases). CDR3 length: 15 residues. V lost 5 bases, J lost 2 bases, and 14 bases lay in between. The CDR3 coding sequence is TGTGCCAGCAGTCGAAAGGACTCTCCCACAGATACGCAGTATTTT. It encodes CASSRKDSPTDTQYF.

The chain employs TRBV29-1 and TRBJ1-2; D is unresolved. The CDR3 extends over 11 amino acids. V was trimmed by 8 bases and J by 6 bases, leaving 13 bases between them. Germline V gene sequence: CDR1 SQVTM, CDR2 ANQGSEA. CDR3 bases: TGCAGCTCCTACGGGGTGGATGGCTACACCTTC. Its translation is CSSYGVDGYTF. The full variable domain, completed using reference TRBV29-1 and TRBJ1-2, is SAVISQKPSRDICQRGTSLTIQCQVDSQVTMMFWYRQQPGQSLTLIATANQGSEATYESGFVIDKFPISRPNLTFSTLTVSNMSPEDSSIYLCSSYGVDGYTFGSGTRLTVV.

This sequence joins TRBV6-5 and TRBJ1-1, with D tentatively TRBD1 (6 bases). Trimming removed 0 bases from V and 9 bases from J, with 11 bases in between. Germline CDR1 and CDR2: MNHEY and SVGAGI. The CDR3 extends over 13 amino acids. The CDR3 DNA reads TGTGCCAGCAGTTACTCGAATGGGGGGCAAGCTTTCTTT. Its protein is CASSYSNGGQAFF.

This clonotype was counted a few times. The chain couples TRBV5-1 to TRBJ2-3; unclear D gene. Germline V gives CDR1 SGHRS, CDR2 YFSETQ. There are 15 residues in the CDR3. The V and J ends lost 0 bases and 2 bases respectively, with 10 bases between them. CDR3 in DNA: TGCGCCAGCAGCTTGGAGGGCGGAAACACAGATACGCAGTATTTT. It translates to CASSLEGGNTDTQYF.

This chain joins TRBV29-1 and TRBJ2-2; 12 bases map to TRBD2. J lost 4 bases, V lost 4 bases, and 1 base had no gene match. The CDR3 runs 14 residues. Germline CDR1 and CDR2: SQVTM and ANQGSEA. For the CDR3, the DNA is TGCAGCGTTGCTAGCGGGAGGGGCACCGGGGAGCTGTTTTTT. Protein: CSVASGRGTGELFF.

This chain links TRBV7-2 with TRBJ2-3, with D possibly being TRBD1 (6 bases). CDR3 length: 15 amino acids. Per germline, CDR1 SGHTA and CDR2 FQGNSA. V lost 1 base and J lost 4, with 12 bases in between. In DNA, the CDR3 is TGTGCCAGCAGCTTAGTCAGGGGTACAGCAGATACGCAGTATTTT. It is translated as CASSLVRGTADTQYF. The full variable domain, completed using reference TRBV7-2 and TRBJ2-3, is GAGVSQSPSNKVTEKGKDVELRCDPISGHTALYWYRQSLGQGLEFLIYFQGNSAPDKSGLPSDRFSAERTGGSVSTLTIQRTQQEDSAVYLCASSLVRGTADTQYFGPGTRLTVL.

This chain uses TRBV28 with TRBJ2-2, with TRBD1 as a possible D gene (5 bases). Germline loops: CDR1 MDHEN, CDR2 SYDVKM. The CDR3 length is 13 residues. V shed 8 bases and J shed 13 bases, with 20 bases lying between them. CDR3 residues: CASLKLKGWGLFF. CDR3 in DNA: TGTGCCAGCCTGAAACTGAAGGGGTGGGGGCTGTTTTTT.

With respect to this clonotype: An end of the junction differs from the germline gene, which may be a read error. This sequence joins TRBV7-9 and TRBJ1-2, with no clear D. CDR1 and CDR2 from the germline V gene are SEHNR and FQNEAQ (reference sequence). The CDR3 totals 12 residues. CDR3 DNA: TGTGCCAGCAGCATAGACCTCAACAGTAAGGCCTTC. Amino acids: CASSIDLNSKAF.

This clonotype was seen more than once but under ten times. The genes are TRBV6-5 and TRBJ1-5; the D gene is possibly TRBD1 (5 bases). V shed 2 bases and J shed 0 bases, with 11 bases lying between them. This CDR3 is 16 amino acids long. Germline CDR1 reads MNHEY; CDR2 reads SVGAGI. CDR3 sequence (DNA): TGTGCCAGCAGTTACCGGGGCCCCTATAGCAATCAGCCCCAGCATTTT. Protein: CASSYRGPYSNQPQHF.

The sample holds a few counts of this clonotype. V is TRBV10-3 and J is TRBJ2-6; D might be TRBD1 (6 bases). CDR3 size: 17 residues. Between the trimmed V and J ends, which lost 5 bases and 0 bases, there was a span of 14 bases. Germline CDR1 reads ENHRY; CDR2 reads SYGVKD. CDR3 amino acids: CAISSGTSSSGANVLTF. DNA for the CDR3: TGTGCCATCAGTTCTGGGACAAGCAGCTCTGGGGCCAACGTCCTGACTTTC.

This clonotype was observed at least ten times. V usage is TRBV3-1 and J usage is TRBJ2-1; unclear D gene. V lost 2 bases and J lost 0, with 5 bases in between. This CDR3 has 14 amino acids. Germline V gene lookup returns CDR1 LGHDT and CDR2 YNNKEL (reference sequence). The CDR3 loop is CASSQLSSYNEQFF. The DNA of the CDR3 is TGTGCCAGCAGCCAACTCAGCTCCTACAATGAGCAGTTCTTC.

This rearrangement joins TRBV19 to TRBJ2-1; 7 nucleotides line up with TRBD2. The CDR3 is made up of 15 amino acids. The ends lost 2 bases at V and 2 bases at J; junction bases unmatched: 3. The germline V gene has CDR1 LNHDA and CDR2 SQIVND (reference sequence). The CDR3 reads CASSITSGAYNEQFF. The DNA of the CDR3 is TGTGCCAGTAGTATAACCAGCGGGGCCTACAATGAGCAGTTCTTC.

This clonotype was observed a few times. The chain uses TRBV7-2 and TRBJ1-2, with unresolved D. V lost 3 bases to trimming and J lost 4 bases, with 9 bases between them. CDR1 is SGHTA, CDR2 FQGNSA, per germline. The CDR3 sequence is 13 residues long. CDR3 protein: CASSFGLGYGYTF. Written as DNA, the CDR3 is TGTGCCAGCAGCTTTGGGCTCGGCTATGGCTACACCTTC.

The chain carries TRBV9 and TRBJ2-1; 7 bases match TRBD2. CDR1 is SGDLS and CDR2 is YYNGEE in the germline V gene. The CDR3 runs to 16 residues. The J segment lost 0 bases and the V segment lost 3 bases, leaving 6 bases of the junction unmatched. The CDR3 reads CASSARAGYSYNEQFF. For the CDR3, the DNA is TGTGCCAGCAGCGCACGAGCGGGGTACTCCTACAATGAGCAGTTCTTC.

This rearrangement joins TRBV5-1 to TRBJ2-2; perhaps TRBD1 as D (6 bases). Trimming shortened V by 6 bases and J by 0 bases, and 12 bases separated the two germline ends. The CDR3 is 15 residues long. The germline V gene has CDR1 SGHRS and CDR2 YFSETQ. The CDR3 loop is CASKPGQPNTGELFF. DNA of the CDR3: TGCGCCAGCAAACCTGGACAGCCGAACACCGGGGAGCTGTTTTTT.

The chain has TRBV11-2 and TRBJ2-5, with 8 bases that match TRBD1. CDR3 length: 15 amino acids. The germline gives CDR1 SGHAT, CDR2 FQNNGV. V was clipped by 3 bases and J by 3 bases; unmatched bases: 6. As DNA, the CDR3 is TGTGCCAGCAGCTTCCGGACAGGGAGAGAAGAGACCCAGTACTTC. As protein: CASSFRTGREETQYF.

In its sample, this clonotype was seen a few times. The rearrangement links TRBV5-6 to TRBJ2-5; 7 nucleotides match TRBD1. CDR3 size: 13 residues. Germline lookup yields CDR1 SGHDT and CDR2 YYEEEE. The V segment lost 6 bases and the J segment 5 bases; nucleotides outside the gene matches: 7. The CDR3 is CASMPGQLETQYF. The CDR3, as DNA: TGTGCCAGCATGCCGGGACAGTTGGAGACCCAGTACTTC. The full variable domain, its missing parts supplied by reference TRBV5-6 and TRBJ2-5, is DAGVTQSPTHLIKTRGQQVTLRCSPKSGHDTVSWYQQALGQGPQFIFQYYEEEERQRGNFPDRFSGHQFPNYSSELNVNALLLGDSALYLCASMPGQLETQYFGPGTRLLVL.

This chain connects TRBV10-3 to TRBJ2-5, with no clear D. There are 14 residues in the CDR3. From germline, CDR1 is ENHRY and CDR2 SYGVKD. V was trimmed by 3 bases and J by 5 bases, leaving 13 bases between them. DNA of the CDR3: TGTGCCATCAGTGATTTGACGGGCCGGGAGACCCAGTACTTC. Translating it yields CAISDLTGRETQYF.